This T cell receptor beta chain was sequenced during a study of blood T cell repertoires in COVID-19. Background on the study: Collection of acute and convalescent COVID-19 samples took place in the United States, Italy and Spain. T cells, B-cell-depleted T cells, or PBMCs provided the cDNA or gDNA that served as material.

How the authors handled the data: Using reference gene primer amplification, nucleated cell counts were estimated. Clones were read by immunoSEQ multiplex PCR, and TCRdb kept only the in-frame ones, dropping some. V and J calls and clone size are copied from that table; D and trimming were computed from the DNA. Among 200,000 to 250,000 clones, 65% to 90% were seen once, and the ten largest hold around 7%. In germline, CDR1 is MNHEY, CDR2 SMNVEV (reference sequence). The CDR3 loop spans 13 amino acids. V shed 6 bases and J shed 7 bases, with 13 bases lying between them. This sequence originates from a woman between 50 and 59 years old with acute or convalescent COVID-19. Material: peripheral blood. This chain uses TRBV27 with TRBJ2-1, with a possible D match to TRBD1 (5 bases). CDR3 bases: TGTGCCAGCAGATCACAGGTAATGAATGAGCAGTTCTTC. Protein product: CASRSQVMNEQFF.